Below are 30 T cell receptor beta chains sequenced from a single sample in a study of breast tumors, draining lymph nodes, adjacent tissues. Axillary draining lymph nodes of breast cancer patients supplied the node samples. TCRdb passed the multiplex PCR reads through MiXCR, listing each CDR3 protein once. The data contain 200,000 to 300,000 distinct CDR3 sequences, more than 30% of them singletons. Sequenced input: axillary lymph node tissue. Receptors were obtained from a female donor with breast cancer. Some clones in this sample may be carry-over from other donors' samples.

This clonotype was seen ten or more times. The chain's CDR3 is CSARVLAGGLSYEQYF. CDR3 DNA: TGCAGTGCTAGAGTTTTGGCGGGAGGACTCTCCTACGAGCAGTACTTC. The V call is TRBV20-1, the J call TRBJ2-7, with 8 bases that match TRBD2. The J segment lost 0 bases and the V segment lost 1 base, leaving 8 bases of the junction unmatched. This CDR3 comprises 16 residues. The V gene's germline CDR1 is DFQATT and CDR2 SNEGSKA (reference sequence).

This clonotype has ten or more counts. The chain recombines TRBV5-5 with TRBJ2-5; either TRBD1 or TRBD2 may supply D (5 bases each). This CDR3 has 16 amino acids. The germline V gene encodes CDR1 SGHKS and CDR2 YYEKEE (reference sequence). The germline V and J ends were trimmed by 4 bases and 5 bases, with 21 bases remaining between them. The CDR3 loop reads CASSRDGGFGEETQYF. The CDR3 coding sequence is TGTGCCAGCAGCCGGGATGGGGGTTTCGGAGAGGAGACCCAGTACTTC.

This clonotype was counted a few times. A much larger clone differs by one base, so this may be a read error. V usage is TRBV20-1 and J usage is TRBJ1-6; the D gene is possibly TRBD1 (5 bases). CDR1 DFQATT and CDR2 SNEGSKA come from the germline V gene (reference sequence). V gave up 3 bases and J gave up 9 bases, with 18 bases separating them. This CDR3 has 15 residues. CDR3 sequence: CSASSGAGGTSPLHF. CDR3 nucleotide sequence: TGCAGTGCTAGTTCTGGGGCAGGTGGGACTTCACCCCTCCACTTT.

This clonotype was seen repeatedly, ten times or more. The chain has TRBV7-2 and TRBJ2-1; D is unclear. The germline V gene encodes CDR1 SGHTA and CDR2 FQGNSA. CDR3 size: 15 residues. Trimming removed 1 base at V and 3 bases at J, with 10 bases between. The CDR3 sequence: CASSLDGKNYNEQFF. CDR3 DNA: TGTGCCAGCAGCTTAGATGGTAAAAACTACAATGAGCAGTTCTTC.

At least ten counts were recorded for this clonotype. CDR3 nucleotide sequence: TGTGCCAGCAGTGAGCCCTGGACTAGCGGGAGAAACGGCTACGAGCAGTACTTC. Protein product: CASSEPWTSGRNGYEQYF. The chain joins TRBV25-1 to TRBJ2-7; 13 nucleotides line up with TRBD2. Germline CDR1 is MGHDK and CDR2 is SYGVNS. With 3 bases clipped from V and 3 bases from J, the junction kept 11 bases outside the gene matches. The CDR3 loop spans 18 amino acids.

A note on this clonotype: Lacking the conserved final phenylalanine or tryptophan, this CDR3 likely reflects a read error. The DNA is left out, because the CDR3 cannot be placed on it with certainty; the CDR3 is given as TCRdb lists it. Here the CDR3 reads CSAQIAGG. This rearrangement joins TRBV20-1 to TRBJ2-5; TRBD2, the D gene given by the table, was not confirmed from the DNA. The CDR3 has 8 residues if both end residues are counted. CDR1 DFQATT and CDR2 SNEGSKA come from the germline V gene (reference sequence).

The CDR3 loop reads CASSLSLAGGSCEQFF. The CDR3 DNA is TGTGCCAGCAGCTTGAGCCTAGCGGGGGGTTCATGTGAGCAGTTCTTC. This sequence joins TRBV5-6 and TRBJ2-1; 11 bases align to TRBD2. The CDR3 has 16 residues. Germline V gene sequence: CDR1 SGHDT, CDR2 YYEEEE. With 1 base clipped from V and 9 bases from J, the junction kept 9 bases outside the gene matches. The full variable domain, rest sourced from reference TRBV5-6 and TRBJ2-1, is DAGVTQSPTHLIKTRGQQVTLRCSPKSGHDTVSWYQQALGQGPQFIFQYYEEEERQRGNFPDRFSGHQFPNYSSELNVNALLLGDSALYLCASSLSLAGGSCEQFFGPGTRLTVL.

The rearrangement joins TRBV27 to TRBJ2-1, with a weak D call TRBD2 (6 bases). The CDR3 covers 14 residues. Trimming stripped 7 bases from V and 6 bases from J, with 16 bases between. CDR1 and CDR2 from the germline V gene are MNHEY and SMNVEV (reference sequence). CDR3 sequence reads: CASTLTGVSNEQFF. Here the CDR3 DNA reads TGTGCCAGCACATTAACGGGGGTTTCCAATGAGCAGTTCTTC.

This clonotype has just one count. The chain employs TRBV2 and TRBJ1-4, with no clear D. The CDR3 length is 13 residues. CDR1 SNHLY and CDR2 FYNNEI come from the germline V gene. The CDR3 region has the DNA TGTGCGGACCGAGAGGAGTCGAATGAAAAACTGTTTTTT. It specifies CADREESNEKLFF.

V is TRBV20-1 and J is TRBJ2-3, with a weak D call TRBD2 (5 bases). CDR3 size: 12 residues. V shed 3 bases and J shed 11 bases, with 15 bases lying between them. The V gene's germline CDR1 is DFQATT and CDR2 SNEGSKA (reference sequence). CDR3 sequence reads: CSASRGSNEQYF. The CDR3 coding sequence is TGCAGTGCTAGTCGTGGGAGTAATGAGCAGTATTTT.

This clonotype was observed once. This sequence joins TRBV7-2 and TRBJ1-3; 7 bases are a match to TRBD1. V was clipped by 4 bases and J by 4 bases; unmatched bases: 7. Germline assignment: CDR1 SGHTA and CDR2 FQGNSA. The CDR3 is made up of 15 amino acids. CDR3 region: CASSSTGTIGNTIYF. The CDR3 DNA follows: TGTGCCAGCAGCTCGACAGGGACGATAGGAAACACCATATATTTT.

This clonotype was counted a few times. The chain recombines TRBV5-8 with TRBJ2-5, with TRBD1 matching 8 bases. V lost 2 bases, J lost 4 bases, and 7 bases stayed unmatched. This CDR3 comprises 15 residues. The germline V gene has CDR1 SGHTS and CDR2 YDEGEE. The CDR3 region has the DNA TGTGCCAGCAGCTTAGGGACAGGCCGAGGAGAGACCCAGTACTTC. Translating gives CASSLGTGRGETQYF.

Regarding this clonotype: A much larger clone differs by one base, so this may be a read error. The gene calls are TRBV6-6 and TRBJ2-2, with 8 bases aligning to TRBD2. V shed 8 bases, J shed 5 bases, and the junction held 7 bases outside the gene matches. Looked up from germline, CDR1 is MNHNY and CDR2 is SVGAGI (reference sequence). The CDR3 has 14 residues. The CDR3 region is CASLPGGGTGELFF. In nucleotides, the CDR3 is TGTGCCAGCCTACCGGGAGGGGGGACCGGGGAGCTGTTTTTT.

This clonotype appeared many times. The rearrangement uses TRBV20-1 and TRBJ1-3, with 8 bases fitting TRBD1. After removal of 5 bases from V and 1 base from J, the junction contained 7 bases not matched to a gene. From germline, CDR1 is DFQATT and CDR2 SNEGSKA (reference sequence). The CDR3 spans 15 residues. CDR3 residues: CSAHRGILSGNTIYF. CDR3 bases: TGCAGTGCTCACAGGGGGATTTTATCTGGAAACACCATATATTTT.

V is TRBV3-1 and J is TRBJ2-1; possible D gene TRBD2, 5 bases. The CDR3 spans 17 residues. Per the germline V gene, CDR1 is LGHDT and CDR2 is YNNKEL (reference sequence). The germline V and J ends were trimmed by 1 base and 0 bases, with 13 bases remaining between them. The CDR3 DNA sequence: TGTGCCAGCAGCCAAGGCAAAGCGGAGAGCTCCTACAATGAGCAGTTCTTC. Its translation is CASSQGKAESSYNEQFF.

V and J are TRBV6-5 and TRBJ1-2; D is perhaps TRBD1 (6 bases). Trimming pared 2 bases from V and 3 bases from J, leaving 13 bases between. This CDR3 has 15 residues. CDR1 is MNHEY, CDR2 SVGAGI, per germline. The CDR3 here is CASSYTVQGDYGYTF. The CDR3, as DNA: TGTGCCAGCAGTTACACCGTACAGGGCGACTATGGCTACACCTTC.

About this clonotype itself: Mismatch with germline at one junction end may stem from a read error. The rearrangement uses TRBV7-9 and TRBJ2-3, with 10 positions matching TRBD2. The CDR3 consists of 18 residues. Germline loops: CDR1 SEHNR, CDR2 FQNEAQ (reference sequence). DNA for the CDR3: TGTGCCAGCAGCCGTAGCTTTCTAGCGGGAGCTAGCACACATACGCAGTATTTT. It codes for CASSRSFLAGASTHTQYF. Together with reference TRBV7-9 and TRBJ2-3, the CDR3 gives the full variable domain: DTGVSQNPRHKITKRGQNVTFRCDPISEHNRLYWYRQTLGQGPEFLTYFQNEAQLEKSRLLSDRFSAERPKGSFSTLEIQRTEQGDSAMYLCASSRSFLAGASTHTQYFGPGTRLTVL.

Comment on this clonotype: A single base separates this from a much larger clone, so it may be a read error. V gene TRBV5-4 combines with J gene TRBJ2-5; D remains ambiguous. This CDR3 contains 15 residues. CDR1 SGHNT and CDR2 YYREEE come from the germline V gene (reference sequence). The DNA for the CDR3 is TGTGACAGCAGCTTGGAGCAGGCCACCCGGGAGACCCAGTACTTC. Protein: CDSSLEQATRETQYF.

This clonotype has a count of ten or more. The chain couples TRBV6-5 to TRBJ2-7; TRBD1 agrees at 7 bases. The CDR3 sequence is 14 residues long. V trimming: 2 bases; J trimming: 3 bases; junction bases outside the gene matches: 4. Germline-derived CDR1 and CDR2 are MNHEY and SVGAGI. CDR3 residues: CASSYLGQSYEQYF. In nucleotides, the CDR3 is TGTGCCAGCAGTTACCTGGGACAGAGCTACGAGCAGTACTTC.

This clonotype was detected ten times or more. The V and J genes are TRBV7-9 and TRBJ2-7; D is possibly TRBD1 or TRBD2 (5 bases each). V was trimmed by 3 bases and J by 0 bases, leaving 18 bases between them. CDR1 is SEHNR and CDR2 is FQNEAQ in the germline V gene (reference sequence). The length of the CDR3 is 17 residues. In DNA form, the CDR3 reads TGTGCCAGCAGCTTGGATCGGGGCAGGGCTGGCTCCTACGAGCAGTACTTC. It codes for CASSLDRGRAGSYEQYF.

The chain links TRBV6-5 to TRBJ2-7; 8 positions agree with TRBD1. CDR3 length: 14 residues. CDR1 and CDR2 (germline): MNHEY, SVGAGI. The V gene end was trimmed by 11 bases and the J gene end by 1 base; junction bases not matched to a gene: 10. The CDR3 sequence: CAARPGDRSYEQYF. CDR3 DNA: TGTGCCGCGAGGCCCGGGGACAGGTCCTACGAGCAGTACTTC.

This clonotype was seen many times. The chain joins TRBV19 to TRBJ2-3, with D perhaps matching TRBD2 (6 bases). The V end was cut by 5 bases, the J end by 1 base, with 16 bases between. The CDR3 spans 16 residues. The germline V gene encodes CDR1 LNHDA and CDR2 SQIVND (reference sequence). The CDR3 bases are TGTGCCAGTAGTCTCGCCAGGAGGGGTGGCACAGATACGCAGTATTTT. It yields the protein CASSLARRGGTDTQYF.

This clonotype has a count of ten or more. The V and J genes are TRBV7-3 and TRBJ2-3; D may match TRBD1 or TRBD2 (6 bases each). Looked up from germline, CDR1 is SGHTA and CDR2 is FQGTGA. The V and J ends lost 5 bases and 4 bases respectively, with 19 bases between them. The CDR3 is made up of 16 amino acids. DNA of the CDR3: TGTGCCAGCAGCGTCTCGGGGGCGGGAAGGTCAGATACGCAGTATTTT. Protein sequence: CASSVSGAGRSDTQYF.

In the case of this clonotype: A read error may explain this, as a much larger clone is one base away. The chain combines TRBV13 with TRBJ1-2; a weak D match, TRBD1 (5 bases). Germline V lookup: CDR1 PRHDT, CDR2 FYEKMQ (reference sequence). This CDR3 contains 17 residues. With 2 bases removed from V and 0 bases from J, the gap between germline ends came to 16 bases. The CDR3 reads CASSLRRTKGANYGYTF. In DNA, the CDR3 is TGTGCCAGCAGCTTACGCCGCACTAAAGGGGCTAACTATGGCTACACCTTC.

This clonotype has only a few counts. The rearrangement uses TRBV18 and TRBJ1-6, with D uncertain. Germline V gene data show CDR1 as KGHSH and CDR2 as LQKENI. Deletions cut 1 base from V and 0 bases from J, with 10 bases between. The CDR3 runs 17 residues. The CDR3 region is CASSPLAESSYNSPLHF. The CDR3 DNA sequence: TGTGCCAGCTCACCACTAGCGGAGAGCTCCTATAATTCACCCCTCCACTTT. The variable domain in full, completed from reference TRBV18 and TRBJ1-6, reads NAGVMQNPRHLVRRRGQEARLRCSPMKGHSHVYWYRQLPEEGLKFMVYLQKENIIDESGMPKERFSAEFPKEGPSILRIQQVVRGDSAAYFCASSPLAESSYNSPLHFGNGTRLTVT.

This clonotype was observed many times. The rearrangement joins TRBV4-3 to TRBJ2-1; the D gene could be TRBD1 or TRBD2 (5 bases each). Germline CDR1 LGHNA, CDR2 YSLEER. V lost 0 bases and J 9 bases, leaving 6 bases between the germline ends. There are 12 residues in the CDR3. The CDR3 loop reads CASSQDGGEQFF. The CDR3 DNA follows: TGCGCCAGCAGCCAAGATGGGGGTGAGCAGTTCTTC.

V is TRBV2 and J is TRBJ1-5; D remains unclear. Between the trimmed V and J ends, which lost 4 bases and 6 bases, there was a span of 13 bases. This CDR3 spans 14 amino acids. Germline CDR1 SNHLY, CDR2 FYNNEI. The CDR3 loop is CASSGLRSGQPQHF. CDR3 nucleotide sequence: TGTGCCAGCAGTGGGTTGAGATCTGGTCAGCCCCAGCATTTT.

In the case of this clonotype: Possible read error: a much larger clone is one base away. The chain uses TRBV12-3 or TRBV12-4 and TRBJ2-1, with D perhaps matching TRBD2 (6 bases). This CDR3 is built from 14 residues. The CDR3 loop is CASRLGSSYNEQLF. The CDR3 DNA follows: TGTGCCAGCAGACTCGGGAGCTCCTACAATGAGCAGCTCTTC.

This clonotype showed up just a few times. The chain recombines TRBV6-2 or TRBV6-3 with TRBJ2-1; tentatively, D is TRBD2 (5 bases). The CDR3 is made up of 14 amino acids. Looked up from germline, CDR1 is MNHEY and CDR2 is SVGEGT. V was pared by 2 bases and J by 8 bases, with 13 bases between. CDR3 nucleotides: TGTGCCAGCAGTTACCCGGCTAGCATCGATGAGCAGTTCTTC. This translates into CASSYPASIDEQFF.

A word on this clonotype: The junction and the germline gene differ at one end; a read error may be behind it. V and J are TRBV7-2 and TRBJ2-3; D remains unclear. CDR3 length: 11 amino acids. Germline values: CDR1 SGHTA, CDR2 FQGNSA. Here the CDR3 DNA reads TGTGCCAGCAGGGGCACAGATGCGCAGTATTTT. Its protein is CASRGTDAQYF.